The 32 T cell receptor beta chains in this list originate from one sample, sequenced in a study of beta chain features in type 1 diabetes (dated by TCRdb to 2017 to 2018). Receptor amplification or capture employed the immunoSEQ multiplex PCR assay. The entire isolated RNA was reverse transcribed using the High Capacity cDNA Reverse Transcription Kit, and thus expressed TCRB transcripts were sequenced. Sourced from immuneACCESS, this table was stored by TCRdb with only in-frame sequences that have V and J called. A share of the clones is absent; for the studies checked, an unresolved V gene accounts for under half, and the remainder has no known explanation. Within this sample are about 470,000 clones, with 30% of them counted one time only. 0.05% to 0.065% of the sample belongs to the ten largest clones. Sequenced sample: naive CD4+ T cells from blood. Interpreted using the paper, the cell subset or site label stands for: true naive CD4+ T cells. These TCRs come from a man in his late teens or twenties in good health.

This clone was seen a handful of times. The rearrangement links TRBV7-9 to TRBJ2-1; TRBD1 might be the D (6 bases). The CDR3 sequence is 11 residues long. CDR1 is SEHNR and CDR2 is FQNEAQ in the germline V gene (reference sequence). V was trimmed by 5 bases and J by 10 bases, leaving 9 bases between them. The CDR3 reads CASSGTWEQFF. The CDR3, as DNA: TGTGCCAGCAGCGGGACATGGGAGCAGTTCTTC.

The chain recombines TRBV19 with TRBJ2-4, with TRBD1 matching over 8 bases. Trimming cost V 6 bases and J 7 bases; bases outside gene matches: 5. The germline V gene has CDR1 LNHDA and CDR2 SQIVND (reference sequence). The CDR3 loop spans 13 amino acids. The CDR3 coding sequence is TGTGCCAGTAGCCGACAGGGGAACAACATTCAGTACTTC. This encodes CASSRQGNNIQYF.

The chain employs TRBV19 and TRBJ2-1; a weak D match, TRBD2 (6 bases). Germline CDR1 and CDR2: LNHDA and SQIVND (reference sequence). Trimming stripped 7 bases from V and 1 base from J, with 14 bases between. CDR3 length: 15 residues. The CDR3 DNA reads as TGTGCCAGTACCAACCCAGGAGGGTCCTACAATGAGCAGTTCTTC. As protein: CASTNPGGSYNEQFF.

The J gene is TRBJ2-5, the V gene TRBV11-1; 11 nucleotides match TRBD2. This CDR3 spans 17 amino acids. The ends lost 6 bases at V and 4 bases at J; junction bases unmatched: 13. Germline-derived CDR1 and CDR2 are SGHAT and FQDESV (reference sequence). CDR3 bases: TGTGCCAGCAGGCCGGGACTAGCGGACCTCCCGCGAGAGACCCAGTACTTC. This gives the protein CASRPGLADLPRETQYF.

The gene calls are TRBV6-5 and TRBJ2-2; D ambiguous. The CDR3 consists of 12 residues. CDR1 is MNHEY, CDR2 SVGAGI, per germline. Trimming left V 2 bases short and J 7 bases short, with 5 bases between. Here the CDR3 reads CASSYRGGELFF. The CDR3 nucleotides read TGTGCCAGCAGTTACCGTGGCGGGGAGCTGTTTTTT.

The CDR3 bases are TGTGCCAGCAGTCTAAATGGACAGCCCTACGAGCAGTACTTC. Its protein is CASSLNGQPYEQYF. The V call is TRBV27, the J call TRBJ2-7; perhaps TRBD1 as D (6 bases). Trimming pared 5 bases from V and 2 bases from J, leaving 13 bases between. Germline V gene data show CDR1 as MNHEY and CDR2 as SMNVEV (reference sequence). The CDR3 is 14 residues long.

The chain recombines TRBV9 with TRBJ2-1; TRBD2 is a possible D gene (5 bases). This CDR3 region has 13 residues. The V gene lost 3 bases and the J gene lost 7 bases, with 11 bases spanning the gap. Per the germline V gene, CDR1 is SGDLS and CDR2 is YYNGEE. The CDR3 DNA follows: TGTGCCAGCAGCGCGGACTCCCTGAATGAGCAGTTCTTC. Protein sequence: CASSADSLNEQFF. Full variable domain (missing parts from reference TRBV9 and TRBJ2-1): DSGVTQTPKHLITATGQRVTLRCSPRSGDLSVYWYQQSLDQGLQFLIQYYNGEERAKGNILERFSAQQFPDLHSELNLSSLELGDSALYFCASSADSLNEQFFGPGTRLTVL.

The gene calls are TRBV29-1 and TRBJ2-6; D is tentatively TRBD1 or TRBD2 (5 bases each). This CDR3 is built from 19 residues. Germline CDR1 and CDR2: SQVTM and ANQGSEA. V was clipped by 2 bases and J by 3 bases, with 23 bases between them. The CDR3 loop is CSVELRGAERASGANVLTF. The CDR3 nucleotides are TGCAGCGTTGAACTACGGGGCGCAGAGCGAGCTAGTGGGGCCAACGTCCTGACTTTC.

CDR3 sequence (DNA): TGTGCCAGCTCACCAGGGGCTAGCGGGATCTACGAGCAGTACTTC. It specifies CASSPGASGIYEQYF. This chain joins TRBV18 and TRBJ2-7; 9 nucleotides match TRBD2. This CDR3 spans 15 amino acids. Germline values: CDR1 KGHSH, CDR2 LQKENI. Losses at the gene ends were 2 bases for V and 3 bases for J; bases not matched to a gene: 5.

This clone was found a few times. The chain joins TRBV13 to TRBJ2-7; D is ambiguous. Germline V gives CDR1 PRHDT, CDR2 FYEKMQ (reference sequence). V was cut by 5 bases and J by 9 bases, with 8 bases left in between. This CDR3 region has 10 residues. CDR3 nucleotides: TGTGCCAGCAGCCCCTCGATGCAGTACTTC. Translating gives CASSPSMQYF.

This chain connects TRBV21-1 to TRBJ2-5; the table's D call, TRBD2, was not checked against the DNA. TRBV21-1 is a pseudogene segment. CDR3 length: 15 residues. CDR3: CASSKRFVLQETQYF. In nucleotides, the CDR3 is TGTGCCAGCAGCAAACGGTTTGTGCTCCAAGAGACCCAGTACTTC.

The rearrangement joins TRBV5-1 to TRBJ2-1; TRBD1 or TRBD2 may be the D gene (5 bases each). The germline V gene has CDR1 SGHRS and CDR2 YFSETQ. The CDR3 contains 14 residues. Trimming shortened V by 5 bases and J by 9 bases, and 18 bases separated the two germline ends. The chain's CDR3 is CASSPTGAMGEQFF. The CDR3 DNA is TGCGCCAGCAGTCCAACCGGGGCCATGGGTGAGCAGTTCTTC.

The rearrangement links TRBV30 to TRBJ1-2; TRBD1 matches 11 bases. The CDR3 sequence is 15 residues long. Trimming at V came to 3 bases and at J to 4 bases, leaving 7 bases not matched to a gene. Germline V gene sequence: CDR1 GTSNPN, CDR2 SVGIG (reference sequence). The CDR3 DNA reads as TGTGCCTGGAGCCATGCGGGGACAGGGGGCTATGGCTACACCTTC. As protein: CAWSHAGTGGYGYTF.

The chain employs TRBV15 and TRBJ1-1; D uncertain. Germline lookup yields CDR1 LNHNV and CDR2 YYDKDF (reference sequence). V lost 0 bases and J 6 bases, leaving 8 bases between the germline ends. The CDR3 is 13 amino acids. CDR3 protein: CATSRDLGAEAFF. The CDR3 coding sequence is TGTGCCACCAGCAGAGATTTGGGCGCTGAAGCTTTCTTT.

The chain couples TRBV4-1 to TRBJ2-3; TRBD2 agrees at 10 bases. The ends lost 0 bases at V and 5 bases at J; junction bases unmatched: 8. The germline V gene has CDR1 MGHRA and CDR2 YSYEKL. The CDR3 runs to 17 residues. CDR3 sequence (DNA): TGCGCCAGCAGCCAAGATAGGCCTAGCGGGAGAGTAGATACGCAGTATTTT. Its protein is CASSQDRPSGRVDTQYF.

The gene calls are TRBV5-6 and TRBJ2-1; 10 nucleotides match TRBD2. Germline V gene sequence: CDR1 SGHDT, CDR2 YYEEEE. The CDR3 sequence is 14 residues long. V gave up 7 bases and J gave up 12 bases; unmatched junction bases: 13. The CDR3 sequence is CASRELAGQVGQFF. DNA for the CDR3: TGTGCCAGCCGGGAACTAGCGGGACAAGTCGGGCAGTTCTTC.

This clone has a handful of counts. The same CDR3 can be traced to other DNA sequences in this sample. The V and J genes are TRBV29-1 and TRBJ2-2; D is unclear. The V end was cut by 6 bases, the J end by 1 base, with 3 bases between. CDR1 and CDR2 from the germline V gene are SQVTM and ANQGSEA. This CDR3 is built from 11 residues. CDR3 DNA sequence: TGCAGCGTCGGGAACACCGGGGAGCTGTTTTTT. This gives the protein CSVGNTGELFF.

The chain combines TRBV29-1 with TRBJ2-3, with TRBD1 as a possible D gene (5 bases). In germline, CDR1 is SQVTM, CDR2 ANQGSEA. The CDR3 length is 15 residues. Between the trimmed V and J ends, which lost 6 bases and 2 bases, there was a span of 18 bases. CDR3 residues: CSVFPGPENTDTQYF. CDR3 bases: TGCAGCGTGTTCCCAGGGCCGGAGAACACAGATACGCAGTATTTT.

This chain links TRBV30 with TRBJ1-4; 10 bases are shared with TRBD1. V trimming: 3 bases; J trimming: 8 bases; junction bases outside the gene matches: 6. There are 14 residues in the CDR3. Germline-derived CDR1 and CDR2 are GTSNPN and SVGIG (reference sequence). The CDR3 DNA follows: TGTGCCTGGAGGCAGGGACAGGGGTGGGAAAAACTGTTTTTT. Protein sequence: CAWRQGQGWEKLFF.

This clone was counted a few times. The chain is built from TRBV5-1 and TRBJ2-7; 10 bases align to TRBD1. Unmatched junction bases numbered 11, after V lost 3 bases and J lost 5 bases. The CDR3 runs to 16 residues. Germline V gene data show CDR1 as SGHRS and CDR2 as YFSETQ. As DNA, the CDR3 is TGCGCCAGCAGCTCGGGGTATGGGACAGGGGTCGACGAGCAGTACTTC. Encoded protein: CASSSGYGTGVDEQYF.

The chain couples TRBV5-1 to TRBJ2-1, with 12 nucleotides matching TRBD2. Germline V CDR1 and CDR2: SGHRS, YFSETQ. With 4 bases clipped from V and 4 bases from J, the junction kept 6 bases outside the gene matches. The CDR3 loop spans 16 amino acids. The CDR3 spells CASSPLTSGGYNEQFF. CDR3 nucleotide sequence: TGCGCCAGCAGCCCACTGACTAGCGGGGGTTACAATGAGCAGTTCTTC.

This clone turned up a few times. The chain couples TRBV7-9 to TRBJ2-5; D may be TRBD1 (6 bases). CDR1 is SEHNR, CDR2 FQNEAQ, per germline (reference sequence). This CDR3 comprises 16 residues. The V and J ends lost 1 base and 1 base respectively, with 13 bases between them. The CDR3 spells CASSLGQGPSQETQYF. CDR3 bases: TGTGCCAGCAGCTTAGGGCAGGGGCCAAGCCAAGAGACCCAGTACTTC. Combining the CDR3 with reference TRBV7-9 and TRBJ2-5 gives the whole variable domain DTGVSQNPRHKITKRGQNVTFRCDPISEHNRLYWYRQTLGQGPEFLTYFQNEAQLEKSRLLSDRFSAERPKGSFSTLEIQRTEQGDSAMYLCASSLGQGPSQETQYFGPGTRLLVL.

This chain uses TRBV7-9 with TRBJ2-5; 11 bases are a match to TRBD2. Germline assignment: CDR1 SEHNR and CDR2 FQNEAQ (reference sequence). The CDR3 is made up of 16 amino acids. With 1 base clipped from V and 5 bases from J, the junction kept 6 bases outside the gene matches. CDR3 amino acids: CASSLDLAGGGETQYF. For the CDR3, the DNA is TGTGCCAGCAGCTTAGACCTAGCGGGAGGAGGGGAGACCCAGTACTTC.

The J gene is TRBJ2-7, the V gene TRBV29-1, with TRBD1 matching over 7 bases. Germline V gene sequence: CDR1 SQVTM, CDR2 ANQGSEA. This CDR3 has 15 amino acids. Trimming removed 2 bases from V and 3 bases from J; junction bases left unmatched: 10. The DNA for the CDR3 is TGCAGCGTTGAAAAACCAAGCACAGGGGTCTACGAGCAGTACTTC. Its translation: CSVEKPSTGVYEQYF.

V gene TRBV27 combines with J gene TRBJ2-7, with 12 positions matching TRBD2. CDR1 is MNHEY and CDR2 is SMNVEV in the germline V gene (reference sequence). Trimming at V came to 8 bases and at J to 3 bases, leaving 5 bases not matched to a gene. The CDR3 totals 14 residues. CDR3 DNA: TGTGCCAGCTCGACTAGCGGGAGTTTCTACGAGCAGTACTTC. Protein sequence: CASSTSGSFYEQYF.

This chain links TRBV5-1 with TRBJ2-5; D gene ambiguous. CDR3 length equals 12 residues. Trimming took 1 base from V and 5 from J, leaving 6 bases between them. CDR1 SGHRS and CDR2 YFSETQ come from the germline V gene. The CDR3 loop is CASSLTLETQYF. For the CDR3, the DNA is TGCGCCAGCAGCTTGACGCTGGAGACCCAGTACTTC. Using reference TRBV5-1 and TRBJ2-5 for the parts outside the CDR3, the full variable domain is KAGVTQTPRYLIKTRGQQVTLSCSPISGHRSVSWYQQTPGQGLQFLFEYFSETQRNKGNFPGRFSGRQFSNSRSEMNVSTLELGDSALYLCASSLTLETQYFGPGTRLLVL.

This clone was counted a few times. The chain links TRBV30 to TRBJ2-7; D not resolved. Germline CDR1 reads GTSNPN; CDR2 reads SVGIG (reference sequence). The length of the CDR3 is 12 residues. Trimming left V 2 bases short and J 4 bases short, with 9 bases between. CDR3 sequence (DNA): TGTGCCTGGAGTAGGGCGCAATACGAGCAGTACTTC. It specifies CAWSRAQYEQYF.

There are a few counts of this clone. Here the CDR3 reads CSVEWIYGYTF. In nucleotides, the CDR3 is TGCAGCGTTGAATGGATCTATGGCTACACCTTC. The chain links TRBV29-1 to TRBJ1-2; D is uncertain. CDR1 and CDR2 (germline): SQVTM, ANQGSEA. The CDR3 loop spans 11 amino acids. The V and J ends lost 2 bases and 4 bases respectively, with 5 bases between them.

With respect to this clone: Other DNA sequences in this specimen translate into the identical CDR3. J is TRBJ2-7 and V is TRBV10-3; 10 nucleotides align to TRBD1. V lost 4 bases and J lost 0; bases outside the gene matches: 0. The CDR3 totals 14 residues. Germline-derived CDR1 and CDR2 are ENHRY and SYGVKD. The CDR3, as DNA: TGTGCCATCAGTGGGACAGGGGGCTCCTACGAGCAGTACTTC. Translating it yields CAISGTGGSYEQYF.

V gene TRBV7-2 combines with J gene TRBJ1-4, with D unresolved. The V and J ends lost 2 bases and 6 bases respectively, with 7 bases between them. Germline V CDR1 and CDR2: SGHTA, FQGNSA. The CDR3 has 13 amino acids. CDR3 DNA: TGTGCCAGCAGCTTACAGTTCGATGAAAAACTGTTTTTT. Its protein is CASSLQFDEKLFF.

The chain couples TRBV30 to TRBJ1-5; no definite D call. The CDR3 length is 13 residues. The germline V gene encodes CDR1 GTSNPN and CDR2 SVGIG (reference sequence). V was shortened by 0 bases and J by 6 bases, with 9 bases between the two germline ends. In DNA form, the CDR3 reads TGTGCCTGGAGTGTAGGGCTAGGTCAGCCCCAGCATTTT. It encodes CAWSVGLGQPQHF.

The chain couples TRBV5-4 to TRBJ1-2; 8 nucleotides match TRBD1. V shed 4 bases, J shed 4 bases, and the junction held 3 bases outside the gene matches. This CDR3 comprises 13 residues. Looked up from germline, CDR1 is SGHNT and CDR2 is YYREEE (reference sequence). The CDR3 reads CASSADRGYGYTF. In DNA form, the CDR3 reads TGTGCCAGCAGCGCCGACAGGGGCTATGGCTACACCTTC.